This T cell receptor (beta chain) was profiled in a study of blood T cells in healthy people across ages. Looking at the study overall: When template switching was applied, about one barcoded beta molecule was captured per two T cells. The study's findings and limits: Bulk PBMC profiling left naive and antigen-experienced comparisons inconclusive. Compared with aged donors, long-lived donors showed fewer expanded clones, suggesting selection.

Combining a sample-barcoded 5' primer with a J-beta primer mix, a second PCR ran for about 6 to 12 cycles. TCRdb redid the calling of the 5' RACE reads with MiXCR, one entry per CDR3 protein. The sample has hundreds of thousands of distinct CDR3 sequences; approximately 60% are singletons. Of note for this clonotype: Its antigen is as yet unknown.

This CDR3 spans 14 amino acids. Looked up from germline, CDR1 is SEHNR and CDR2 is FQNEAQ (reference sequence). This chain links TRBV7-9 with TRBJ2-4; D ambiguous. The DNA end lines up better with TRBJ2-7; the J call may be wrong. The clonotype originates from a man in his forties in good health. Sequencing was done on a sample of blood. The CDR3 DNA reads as TGTGCCAGCAGACATCCATCATCAGTTAGCGAGCAGTACTTC. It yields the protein CASRHPSSVSEQYF.